Following are 23 T cell receptor beta chains from one sample sequenced in a study of shared clonotypes between healthy human individuals. Only in-frame clones appear in the TCRdb table, and some are missing; sequencing was by immunoSEQ multiplex PCR. The sample yields millions of clones, approximately 95% seen once. Sequencing was carried out using naive CD4+ T cells sorted from blood. Subset given: CD45RA+ positively selected. The receptors derive from a man aged 18-30 years in good health.

The chain combines TRBV19 with TRBJ2-1; 10 bases agree with TRBD1. This CDR3 is built from 12 residues. The junction had 5 bases not matched to a gene; V was cut back by 4 bases and J by 14 bases. The germline V gene has CDR1 LNHDA and CDR2 SQIVND (reference sequence). CDR3 sequence reads: CASSTGTGEKFF. CDR3 bases: TGTGCCAGTAGTACCGGGACAGGGGAAAAGTTCTTC.

The CDR3 here is CASSPSGTSPDTQYF. CDR3 coding DNA: TGCGCCAGCAGCCCATCCGGGACTTCGCCGGATACGCAGTATTTT. The J gene is TRBJ2-3, the V gene TRBV5-1; D is possibly TRBD2 (6 bases). CDR1 SGHRS and CDR2 YFSETQ come from the germline V gene. With 4 bases removed from V and 6 bases from J, the gap between germline ends came to 18 bases. The CDR3 is made up of 15 amino acids. Full variable domain (missing parts from reference TRBV5-1 and TRBJ2-3): KAGVTQTPRYLIKTRGQQVTLSCSPISGHRSVSWYQQTPGQGLQFLFEYFSETQRNKGNFPGRFSGRQFSNSRSEMNVSTLELGDSALYLCASSPSGTSPDTQYFGPGTRLTVL.

J is TRBJ2-5 and V is TRBV5-4; D may match TRBD1 or TRBD2 (5 bases each). Germline CDR1 and CDR2: SGHNT and YYREEE (reference sequence). The ends were cut back, 4 bases at V and 2 bases at J, with 12 bases in the middle. This CDR3 has 14 amino acids. The CDR3 here is CASSRSGTQETQYF. The CDR3 nucleotides are TGTGCCAGCAGCCGCTCCGGGACGCAAGAGACCCAGTACTTC.

The chain links TRBV7-2 to TRBJ2-1; 9 nucleotides align to TRBD2. The CDR3 spans 14 residues. V trimming: 5 bases; J trimming: 5 bases; junction bases outside the gene matches: 4. CDR1 and CDR2 (germline): SGHTA, FQGNSA. The CDR3 loop reads CASSRTSVNNEQFF. Written as DNA, the CDR3 is TGTGCCAGCAGCCGGACTAGCGTCAACAATGAGCAGTTCTTC.

To note about this clone: Additional DNA sequences in this sample encode the identical CDR3. The DNA of the CDR3 is TGTGCCAGCAGTTCCGGACAGGTGGACAATTCACCCCTCCACTTT. It specifies CASSSGQVDNSPLHF. This sequence joins TRBV27 and TRBJ1-6; 7 bases agree with TRBD1. The trim removed 4 bases at V and 7 bases at J, leaving 7 bases unmatched. CDR1 is MNHEY and CDR2 is SMNVEV in the germline V gene (reference sequence). CDR3 length: 15 amino acids.

The chain uses TRBV10-1 and TRBJ1-3, with D possibly matching TRBD1 (5 bases). The CDR3 is made up of 16 amino acids. Trimming left V 2 bases short and J 0 bases short, with 11 bases between. CDR1 is WNHNN and CDR2 is SYGVQD in the germline V gene (reference sequence). CDR3 residues: CASSEGLGDSGNTIYF. In DNA form, the CDR3 reads TGCGCCAGCAGTGAGGGATTGGGGGACTCTGGAAACACCATATATTTT.

The J gene is TRBJ2-5, the V gene TRBV5-1; no definite D call. V was shortened by 4 bases and J by 6 bases, with 16 bases between the two germline ends. Germline loops: CDR1 SGHRS, CDR2 YFSETQ. CDR3 length: 14 residues. CDR3 protein: CASSLGPDPKTQYF. CDR3 in DNA: TGCGCCAGCAGCCTTGGCCCGGACCCAAAGACCCAGTACTTC. Full variable domain (rest looked up from reference TRBV5-1 and TRBJ2-5): KAGVTQTPRYLIKTRGQQVTLSCSPISGHRSVSWYQQTPGQGLQFLFEYFSETQRNKGNFPGRFSGRQFSNSRSEMNVSTLELGDSALYLCASSLGPDPKTQYFGPGTRLLVL.

The chain joins TRBV10-2 to TRBJ1-5, with TRBD1 identical over 8 bases. CDR1 and CDR2 (germline): WSHSY, SAAADI. The V and J ends lost 3 bases and 2 bases, in that order; junction bases with no gene match: 3. This CDR3 contains 15 residues. The CDR3 region has the DNA TGCGCCAGCAGTGATCTGACAGGGGGCAATCAGCCCCAGCATTTT. It codes for CASSDLTGGNQPQHF.

The chain uses TRBV4-1 and TRBJ2-2; D uncertain. The V gene's germline CDR1 is MGHRA and CDR2 YSYEKL. This CDR3 is built from 15 residues. V lost 4 bases and J 0 bases, leaving 9 bases between the germline ends. CDR3: CASSPQFANTGELFF. CDR3 bases: TGCGCCAGCAGCCCCCAGTTCGCGAACACCGGGGAGCTGTTTTTT.

The chain employs TRBV6-5 and TRBJ1-1, with 8 bases fitting TRBD1. CDR1 is MNHEY, CDR2 SVGAGI, per germline. The CDR3 contains 13 residues. V lost 6 bases, J lost 4 bases, and 4 bases stayed unmatched. The CDR3 DNA follows: TGTGCCAGCAGCCTCAGGGGGCCCACTGAAGCTTTCTTT. Protein product: CASSLRGPTEAFF.

V usage is TRBV19 and J usage is TRBJ2-7; a weak D match, TRBD1 (6 bases). Per germline, CDR1 LNHDA and CDR2 SQIVND (reference sequence). The CDR3 consists of 14 residues. Trimming cost V 7 bases and J 0 bases, with 13 bases left between them. The CDR3 nucleotides are TGTGCCAGTACCAAGGGGGACAACTCCTACGAGCAGTACTTC. It is translated as CASTKGDNSYEQYF.

The chain uses TRBV5-6 and TRBJ1-5, with TRBD1 matching over 7 bases. Germline V gene data show CDR1 as SGHDT and CDR2 as YYEEEE. The CDR3 contains 14 residues. J gave up 4 bases and V 3 bases, and 4 bases lay outside the gene matches. CDR3 residues: CASSSRGRNQPQHF. The DNA of the CDR3 is TGTGCCAGCAGCTCCAGGGGGAGGAATCAGCCCCAGCATTTT.

The chain couples TRBV27 to TRBJ1-6, with D possibly being TRBD1 (5 bases). Germline assignment: CDR1 MNHEY and CDR2 SMNVEV (reference sequence). The CDR3 has 15 residues. The V and J ends lost 3 bases and 10 bases respectively, with 16 bases between them. The CDR3 region has the DNA TGTGCCAGCAGTTTGTCGGGACTCATCAGATCACCCCTCCACTTT. Its protein product is CASSLSGLIRSPLHF.

The chain carries TRBV5-1 and TRBJ2-3, with 13 bases that match TRBD2. Looked up from germline, CDR1 is SGHRS and CDR2 is YFSETQ. The CDR3 covers 17 residues. V lost 4 bases and J lost 5; bases outside the gene matches: 10. The CDR3 loop is CASSGSGTSGVVDTQYF. In DNA, the CDR3 is TGCGCCAGCAGCGGGTCGGGGACTAGCGGGGTGGTAGATACGCAGTATTTT.

This chain joins TRBV19 and TRBJ2-7; 12 nucleotides match TRBD2. This CDR3 spans 18 amino acids. Trimming took 7 bases from V and 0 from J; bases not matched to a gene: 13. CDR1 and CDR2 (germline): LNHDA, SQIVND (reference sequence). The CDR3 DNA is TGTGCCAGTACCCGGACTAGCGGGGCCGGGGGGAGCTCCTACGAGCAGTACTTC. This gives the protein CASTRTSGAGGSSYEQYF.

This chain uses TRBV18 with TRBJ1-1; D unclear. Germline V gene data show CDR1 as KGHSH and CDR2 as LQKENI. The CDR3 is made up of 16 amino acids. Trimming cost V 1 base and J 0 bases, with 12 bases left between them. The CDR3 nucleotides are TGTGCCAGCTCACCACGAGCGGCCTGGATGAACACTGAAGCTTTCTTT. Amino acids: CASSPRAAWMNTEAFF.

V is TRBV10-3 and J is TRBJ2-3; 9 nucleotides match TRBD2. Trimming at V came to 6 bases and at J to 0 bases, leaving 10 bases not matched to a gene. The CDR3 runs to 17 residues. CDR1 and CDR2 from the germline V gene are ENHRY and SYGVKD. As DNA, the CDR3 is TGTGCCATCAGCCCTAGTTTAGCGGGAGCTAGCACAGATACGCAGTATTTT. It yields the protein CAISPSLAGASTDTQYF.

The CDR3, as DNA: TGTGCCAGCAGCCTAGGAGATCCAACTAATGAAAAACTGTTTTTT. It yields the protein CASSLGDPTNEKLFF. This chain connects TRBV4-2 to TRBJ1-4; D is ambiguous. Trimming removed 4 bases at V and 0 bases at J, with 9 bases between. CDR1 and CDR2 from the germline V gene are LGHNA and YNFKEQ. CDR3 length equals 15 residues.

V and J are TRBV27 and TRBJ1-5, with D possibly matching TRBD1 (6 bases). Per the germline V gene, CDR1 is MNHEY and CDR2 is SMNVEV (reference sequence). With 6 bases removed from V and 3 bases from J, the gap between germline ends came to 12 bases. This CDR3 is 14 amino acids long. The CDR3 region has the DNA TGTGCCAGCAGCTTCCAGGGGATCAATCAGCCCCAGCATTTT. This codes for CASSFQGINQPQHF.

The rearrangement uses TRBV30 and TRBJ1-5; D remains unclear. Germline V gene lookup returns CDR1 GTSNPN and CDR2 SVGIG (reference sequence). The CDR3 loop spans 14 amino acids. V shed 0 bases and J shed 5 bases, with 11 bases lying between them. The CDR3 DNA reads TGTGCCTGGAGTGTAGCCTCTACCGATCAGCCCCAGCATTTT. Amino acids: CAWSVASTDQPQHF.

As concerns this clone: The identical CDR3 is also encoded by other nucleotide sequences in the sample. The J gene is TRBJ2-2, the V gene TRBV5-1; the D gene is possibly TRBD2 (6 bases). The germline gives CDR1 SGHRS, CDR2 YFSETQ. There are 16 residues in the CDR3. The germline V and J ends were trimmed by 3 bases and 4 bases, with 16 bases remaining between them. CDR3 in DNA: TGCGCCAGCAGCTCGACCGGGACTTCCTCCACCGGGGAGCTGTTTTTT. Translation gives CASSSTGTSSTGELFF. The full variable domain, in which reference TRBV5-1 and TRBJ2-2 provide the parts outside the CDR3, is KAGVTQTPRYLIKTRGQQVTLSCSPISGHRSVSWYQQTPGQGLQFLFEYFSETQRNKGNFPGRFSGRQFSNSRSEMNVSTLELGDSALYLCASSSTGTSSTGELFFGEGSRLTVL.

This chain joins TRBV25-1 and TRBJ2-7; D is undetermined. Trimming stripped 1 base from V and 2 bases from J, with 12 bases between. Germline V CDR1 and CDR2: MGHDK, SYGVNS. The CDR3 loop spans 15 amino acids. The CDR3 nucleotides are TGTGCCAGCAGTGAATCAACAGTCAACCCCTACGAGCAGTACTTC. Translating gives CASSESTVNPYEQYF.

This chain links TRBV6-5 with TRBJ2-5; TRBD1 aligns across 8 bases. Per the germline V gene, CDR1 is MNHEY and CDR2 is SVGAGI. Unmatched junction bases numbered 9, after V lost 5 bases and J lost 7 bases. The CDR3 extends over 14 amino acids. Here the CDR3 reads CASSAGTGFGTQYF. In DNA form, the CDR3 reads TGTGCCAGCAGTGCTGGGACAGGTTTCGGGACCCAGTACTTC.